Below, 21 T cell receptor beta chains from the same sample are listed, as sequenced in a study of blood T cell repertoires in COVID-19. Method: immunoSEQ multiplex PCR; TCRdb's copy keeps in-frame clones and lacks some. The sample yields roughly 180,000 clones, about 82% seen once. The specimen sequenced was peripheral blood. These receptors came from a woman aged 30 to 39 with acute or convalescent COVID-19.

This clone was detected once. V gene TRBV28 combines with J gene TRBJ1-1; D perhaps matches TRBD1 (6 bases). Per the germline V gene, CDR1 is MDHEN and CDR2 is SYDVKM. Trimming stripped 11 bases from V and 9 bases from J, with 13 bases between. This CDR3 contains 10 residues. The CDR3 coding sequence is TGTGCCGGCAAGGACAGTAAAGCTTTCTTT. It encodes CAGKDSKAFF. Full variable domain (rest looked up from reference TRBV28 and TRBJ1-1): DVKVTQSSRYLVKRTGEKVFLECVQDMDHENMFWYRQDPGLGLRLIYFSYDVKMKEKGDIPEGYSVSREKKERFSLILESASTNQTSMYLCAGKDSKAFFGQGTRLTVV.

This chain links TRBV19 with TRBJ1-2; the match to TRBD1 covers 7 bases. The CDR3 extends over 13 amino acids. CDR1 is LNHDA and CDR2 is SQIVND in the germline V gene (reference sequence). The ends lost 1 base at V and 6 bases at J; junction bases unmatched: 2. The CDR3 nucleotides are TGTGCCAGTAGTATAGTCGGGACAGATGGCTACACCTTC. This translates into CASSIVGTDGYTF.

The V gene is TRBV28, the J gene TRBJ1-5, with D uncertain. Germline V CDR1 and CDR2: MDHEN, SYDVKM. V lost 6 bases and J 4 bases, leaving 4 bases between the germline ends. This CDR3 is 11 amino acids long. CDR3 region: CASSLNQPQHF. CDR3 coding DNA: TGTGCCAGCAGCTTGAATCAGCCCCAGCATTTT.

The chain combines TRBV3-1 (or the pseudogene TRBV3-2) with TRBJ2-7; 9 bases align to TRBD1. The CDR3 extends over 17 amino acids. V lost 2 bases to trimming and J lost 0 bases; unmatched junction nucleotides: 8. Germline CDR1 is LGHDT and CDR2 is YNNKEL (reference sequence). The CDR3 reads CASSQNMDRGSSYEQYF. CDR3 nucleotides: TGTGCCAGCAGCCAAAATATGGACAGGGGCAGCTCCTACGAGCAGTACTTC.

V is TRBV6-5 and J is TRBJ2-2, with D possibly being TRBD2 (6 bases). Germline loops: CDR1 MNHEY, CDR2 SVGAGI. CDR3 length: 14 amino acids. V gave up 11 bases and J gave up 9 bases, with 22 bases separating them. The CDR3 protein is CAGLGGTHSRELFF. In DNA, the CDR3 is TGTGCCGGATTAGGAGGGACCCATAGTCGGGAGCTGTTTTTT.

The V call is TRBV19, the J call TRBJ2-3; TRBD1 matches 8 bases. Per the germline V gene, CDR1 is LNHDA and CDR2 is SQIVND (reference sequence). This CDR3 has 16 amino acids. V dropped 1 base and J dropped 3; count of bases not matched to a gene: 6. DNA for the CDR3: TGTGCCAGTAGTATAGTCGGGCAGGGGGCGACAGATACGCAGTATTTT. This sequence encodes CASSIVGQGATDTQYF.

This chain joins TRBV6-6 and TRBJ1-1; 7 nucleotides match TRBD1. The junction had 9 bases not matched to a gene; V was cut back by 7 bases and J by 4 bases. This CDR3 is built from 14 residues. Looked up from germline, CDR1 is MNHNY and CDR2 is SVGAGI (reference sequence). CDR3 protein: CASNLGGASTEAFF. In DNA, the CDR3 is TGTGCCAGCAACCTAGGGGGCGCAAGCACTGAAGCTTTCTTT.

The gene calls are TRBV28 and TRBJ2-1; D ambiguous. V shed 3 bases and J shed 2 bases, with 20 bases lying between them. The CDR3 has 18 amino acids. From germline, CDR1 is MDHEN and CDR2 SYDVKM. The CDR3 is CASSFPFATRSAYNEQFF. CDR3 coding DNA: TGTGCCAGCAGTTTTCCCTTTGCTACTCGGTCGGCCTACAATGAGCAGTTCTTC. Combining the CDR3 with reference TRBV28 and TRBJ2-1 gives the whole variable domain DVKVTQSSRYLVKRTGEKVFLECVQDMDHENMFWYRQDPGLGLRLIYFSYDVKMKEKGDIPEGYSVSREKKERFSLILESASTNQTSMYLCASSFPFATRSAYNEQFFGPGTRLTVL.

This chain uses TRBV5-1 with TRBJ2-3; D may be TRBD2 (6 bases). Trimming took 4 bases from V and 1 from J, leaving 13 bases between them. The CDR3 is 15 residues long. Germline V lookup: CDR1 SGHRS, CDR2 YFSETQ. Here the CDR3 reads CASSPRVAGTDTQYF. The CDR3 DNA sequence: TGCGCCAGCAGCCCGAGGGTAGCGGGCACAGATACGCAGTATTTT.

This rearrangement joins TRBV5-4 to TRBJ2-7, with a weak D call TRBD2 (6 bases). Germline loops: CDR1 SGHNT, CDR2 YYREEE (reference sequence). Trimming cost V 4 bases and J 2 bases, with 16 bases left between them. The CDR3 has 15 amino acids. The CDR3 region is CASSRVGLETYEQYF. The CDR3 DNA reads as TGTGCCAGCAGCCGGGTGGGACTGGAGACCTACGAGCAGTACTTC.

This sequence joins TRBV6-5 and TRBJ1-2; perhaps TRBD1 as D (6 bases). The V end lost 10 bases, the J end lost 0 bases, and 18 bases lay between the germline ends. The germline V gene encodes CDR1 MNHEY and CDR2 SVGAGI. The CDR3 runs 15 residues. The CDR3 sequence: CATLTAGAANYGYTF. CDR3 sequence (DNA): TGTGCCACCCTAACGGCGGGGGCTGCTAACTATGGCTACACCTTC.

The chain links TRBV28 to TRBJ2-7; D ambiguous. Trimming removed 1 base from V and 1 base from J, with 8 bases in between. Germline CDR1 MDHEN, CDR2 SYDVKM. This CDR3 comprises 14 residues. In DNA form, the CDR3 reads TGTGCCAGCAGTTTATTGGGCAGGTCCTACGAGCAGTACTTC. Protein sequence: CASSLLGRSYEQYF.

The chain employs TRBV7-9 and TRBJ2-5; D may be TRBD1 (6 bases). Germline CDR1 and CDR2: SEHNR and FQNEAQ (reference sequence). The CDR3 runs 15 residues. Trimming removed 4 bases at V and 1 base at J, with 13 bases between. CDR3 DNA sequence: TGTGCCAGCAGCTGGCCCGGGACAACCCAAGAGACCCAGTACTTC. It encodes CASSWPGTTQETQYF.

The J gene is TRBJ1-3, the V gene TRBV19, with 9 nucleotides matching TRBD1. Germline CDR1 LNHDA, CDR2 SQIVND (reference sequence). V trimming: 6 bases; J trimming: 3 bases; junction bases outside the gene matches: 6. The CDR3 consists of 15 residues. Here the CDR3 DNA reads TGTGCCAGTAGCGTACAGGGGGCAGGTGGAAACACCATATATTTT. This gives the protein CASSVQGAGGNTIYF. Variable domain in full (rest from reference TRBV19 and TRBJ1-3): DGGITQSPKYLFRKEGQNVTLSCEQNLNHDAMYWYRQDPGQGLRLIYYSQIVNDFQKGDIAEGYSVSREKKESFPLTVTSAQKNPTAFYLCASSVQGAGGNTIYFGEGSWLTVV.

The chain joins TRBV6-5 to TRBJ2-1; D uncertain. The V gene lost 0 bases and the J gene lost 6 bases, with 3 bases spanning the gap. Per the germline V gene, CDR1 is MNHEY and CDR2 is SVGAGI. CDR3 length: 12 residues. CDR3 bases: TGTGCCAGCAGTTACTCGAGCAATGAGCAGTTCTTC. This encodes CASSYSSNEQFF.

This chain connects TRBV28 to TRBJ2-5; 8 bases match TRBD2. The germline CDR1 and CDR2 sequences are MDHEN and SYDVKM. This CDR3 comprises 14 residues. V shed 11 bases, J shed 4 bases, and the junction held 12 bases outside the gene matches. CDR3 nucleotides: TGTGCCTCGACCGGGGTAGCGGGACTAGAGACCCAGTACTTC. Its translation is CASTGVAGLETQYF. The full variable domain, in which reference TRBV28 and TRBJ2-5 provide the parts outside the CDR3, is DVKVTQSSRYLVKRTGEKVFLECVQDMDHENMFWYRQDPGLGLRLIYFSYDVKMKEKGDIPEGYSVSREKKERFSLILESASTNQTSMYLCASTGVAGLETQYFGPGTRLLVL.

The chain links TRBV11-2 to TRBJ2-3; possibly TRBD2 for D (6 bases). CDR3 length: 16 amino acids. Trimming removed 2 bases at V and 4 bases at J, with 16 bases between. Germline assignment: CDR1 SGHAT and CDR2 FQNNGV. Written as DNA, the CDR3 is TGTGCCAGCAGCTTAAAGGCTTATAGCGGCGCAGATACGCAGTATTTT. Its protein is CASSLKAYSGADTQYF.

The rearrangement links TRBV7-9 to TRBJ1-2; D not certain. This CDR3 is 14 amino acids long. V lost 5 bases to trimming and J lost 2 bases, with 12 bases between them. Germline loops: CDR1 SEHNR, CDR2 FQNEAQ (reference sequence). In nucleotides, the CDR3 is TGTGCCAGCAGCCCCGAATGGGCCAACTATGGCTACACCTTC. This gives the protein CASSPEWANYGYTF.

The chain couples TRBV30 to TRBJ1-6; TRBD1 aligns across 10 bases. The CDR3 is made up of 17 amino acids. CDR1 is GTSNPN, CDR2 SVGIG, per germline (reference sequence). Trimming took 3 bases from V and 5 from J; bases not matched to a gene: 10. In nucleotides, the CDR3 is TGTGCCTGGAGACTTGGACAGGGGGATTTGGATAATTCACCCCTCCACTTT. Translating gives CAWRLGQGDLDNSPLHF. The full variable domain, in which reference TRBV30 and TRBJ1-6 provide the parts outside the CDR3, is SQTIHQWPATLVQPVGSPLSLECTVEGTSNPNLYWYRQAAGRGLQLLFYSVGIGQISSEVPQNLSASRPQDRQFILSSKKLLLSDSGFYLCAWRLGQGDLDNSPLHFGNGTRLTVT.

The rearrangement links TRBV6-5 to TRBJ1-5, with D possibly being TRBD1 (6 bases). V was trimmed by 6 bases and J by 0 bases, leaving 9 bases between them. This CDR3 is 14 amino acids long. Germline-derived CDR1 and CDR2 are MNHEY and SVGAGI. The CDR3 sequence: CASRDSYSNQPQHF. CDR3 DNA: TGTGCCAGCAGGGACAGCTATAGCAATCAGCCCCAGCATTTT.

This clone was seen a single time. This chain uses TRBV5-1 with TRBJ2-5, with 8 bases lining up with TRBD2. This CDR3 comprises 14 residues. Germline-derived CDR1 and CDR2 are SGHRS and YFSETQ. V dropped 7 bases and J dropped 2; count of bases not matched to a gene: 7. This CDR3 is CASGQSGGQETQYF. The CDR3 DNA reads TGCGCCAGCGGGCAGAGCGGGGGACAAGAGACCCAGTACTTC.